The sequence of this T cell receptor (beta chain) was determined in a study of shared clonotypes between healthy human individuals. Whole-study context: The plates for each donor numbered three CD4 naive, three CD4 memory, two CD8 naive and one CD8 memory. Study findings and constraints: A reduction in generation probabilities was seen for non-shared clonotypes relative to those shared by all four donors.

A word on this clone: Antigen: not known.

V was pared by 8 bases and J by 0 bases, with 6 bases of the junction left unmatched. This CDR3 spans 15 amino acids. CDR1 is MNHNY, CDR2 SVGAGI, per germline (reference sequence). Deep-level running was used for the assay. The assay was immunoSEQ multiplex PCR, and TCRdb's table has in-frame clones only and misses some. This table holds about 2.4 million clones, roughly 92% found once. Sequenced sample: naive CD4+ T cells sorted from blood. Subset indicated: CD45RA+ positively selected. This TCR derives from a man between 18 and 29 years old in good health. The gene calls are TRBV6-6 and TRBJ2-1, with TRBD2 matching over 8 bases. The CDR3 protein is CASVSGGSSYNEQFF. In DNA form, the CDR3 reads TGTGCCAGCGTGAGCGGGGGAAGCTCCTACAATGAGCAGTTCTTC.